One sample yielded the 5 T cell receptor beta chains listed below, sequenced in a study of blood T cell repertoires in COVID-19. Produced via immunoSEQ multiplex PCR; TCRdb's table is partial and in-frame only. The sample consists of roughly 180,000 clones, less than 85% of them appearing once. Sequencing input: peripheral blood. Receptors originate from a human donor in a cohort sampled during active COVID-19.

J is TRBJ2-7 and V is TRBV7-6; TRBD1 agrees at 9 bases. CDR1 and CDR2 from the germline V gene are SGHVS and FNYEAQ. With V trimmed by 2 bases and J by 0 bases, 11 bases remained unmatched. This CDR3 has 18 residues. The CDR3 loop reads CASSLLPGQGASSYEQYF. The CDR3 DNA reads TGTGCCAGCAGCTTACTACCGGGACAGGGCGCAAGCTCCTACGAGCAGTACTTC. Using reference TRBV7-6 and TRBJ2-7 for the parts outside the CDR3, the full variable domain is GAGVSQSPRYKVTKRGQDVALRCDPISGHVSLYWYRQALGQGPEFLTYFNYEAQQDKSGLPNDRFSAERPEGSISTLTIQRTEQRDSAMYRCASSLLPGQGASSYEQYFGPGTRLTVT.

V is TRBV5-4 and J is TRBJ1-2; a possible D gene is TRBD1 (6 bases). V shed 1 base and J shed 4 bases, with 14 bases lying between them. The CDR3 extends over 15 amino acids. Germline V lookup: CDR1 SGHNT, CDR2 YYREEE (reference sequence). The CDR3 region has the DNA TGTGCCAGCAGCTTGAATACCGGGACACGCTATGGCTACACCTTC. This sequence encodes CASSLNTGTRYGYTF.

DNA of the CDR3: TGTGCCAGCAGCTCCGGACGGGAGGAGTACTTC. This gives the protein CASSSGREEYF. The chain carries TRBV7-8 and TRBJ2-7; 7 bases line up with TRBD2. Trimming cost V 4 bases and J 11 bases; bases outside gene matches: 5. Germline-derived CDR1 and CDR2 are SGHVS and FQNEAQ. The CDR3 spans 11 residues.

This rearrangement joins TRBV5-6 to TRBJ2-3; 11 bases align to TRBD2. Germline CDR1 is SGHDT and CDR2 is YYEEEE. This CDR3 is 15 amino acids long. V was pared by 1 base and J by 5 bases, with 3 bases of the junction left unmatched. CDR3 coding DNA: TGTGCCAGCAGCTTGACTAGCGGGGGTATAGATACGCAGTATTTT. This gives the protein CASSLTSGGIDTQYF.

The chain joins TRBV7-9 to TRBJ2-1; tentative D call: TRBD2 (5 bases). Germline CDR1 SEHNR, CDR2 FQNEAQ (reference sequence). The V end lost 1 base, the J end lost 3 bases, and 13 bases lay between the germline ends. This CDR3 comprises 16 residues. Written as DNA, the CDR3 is TGTGCCAGCAGCTTAGGCCTAGCAGTAGTCTACAATGAGCAGTTCTTC. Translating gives CASSLGLAVVYNEQFF.